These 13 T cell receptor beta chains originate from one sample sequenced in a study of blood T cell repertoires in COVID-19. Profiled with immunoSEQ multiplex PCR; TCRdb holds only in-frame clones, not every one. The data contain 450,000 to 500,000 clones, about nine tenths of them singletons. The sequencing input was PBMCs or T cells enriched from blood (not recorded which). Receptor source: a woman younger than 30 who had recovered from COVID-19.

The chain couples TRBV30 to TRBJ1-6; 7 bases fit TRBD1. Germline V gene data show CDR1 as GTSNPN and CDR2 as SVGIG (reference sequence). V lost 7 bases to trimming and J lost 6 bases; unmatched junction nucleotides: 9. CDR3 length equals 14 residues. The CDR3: CASNRGAPNSPLHF. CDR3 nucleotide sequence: TGTGCCTCGAACAGGGGCGCGCCTAATTCACCCCTCCACTTT.

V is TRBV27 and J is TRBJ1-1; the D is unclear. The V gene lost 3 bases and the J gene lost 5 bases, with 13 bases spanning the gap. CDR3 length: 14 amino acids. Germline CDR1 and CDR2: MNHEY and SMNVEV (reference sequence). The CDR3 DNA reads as TGTGCCAGCAGTTTGGGAGTCGTTGGTACTGAAGCTTTCTTT. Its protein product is CASSLGVVGTEAFF.

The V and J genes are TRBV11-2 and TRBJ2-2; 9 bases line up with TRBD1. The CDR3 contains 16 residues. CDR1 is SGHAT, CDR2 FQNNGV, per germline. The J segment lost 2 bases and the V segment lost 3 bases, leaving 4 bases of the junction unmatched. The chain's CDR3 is CASSLGDRVNTGELFF. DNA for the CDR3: TGTGCCAGCAGCTTGGGGGACAGGGTTAACACCGGGGAGCTGTTTTTT.

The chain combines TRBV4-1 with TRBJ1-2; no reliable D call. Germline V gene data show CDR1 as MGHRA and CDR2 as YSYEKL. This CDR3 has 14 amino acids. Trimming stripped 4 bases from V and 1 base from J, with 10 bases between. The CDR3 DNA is TGCGCCAGCAGCCCTGGAGGAATTAACTATGGCTACACCTTC. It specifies CASSPGGINYGYTF.

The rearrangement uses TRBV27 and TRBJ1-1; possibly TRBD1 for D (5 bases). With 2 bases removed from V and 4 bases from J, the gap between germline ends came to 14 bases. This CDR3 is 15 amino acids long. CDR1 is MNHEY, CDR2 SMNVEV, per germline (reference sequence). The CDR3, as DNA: TGTGCCAGCAGTTTAAACGGCGGGGCGGTCACTGAAGCTTTCTTT. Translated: CASSLNGGAVTEAFF.

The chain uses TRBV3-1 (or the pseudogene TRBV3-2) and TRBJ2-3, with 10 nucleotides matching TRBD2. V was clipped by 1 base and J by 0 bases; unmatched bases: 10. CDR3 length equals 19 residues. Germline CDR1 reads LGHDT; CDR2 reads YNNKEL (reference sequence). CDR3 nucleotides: TGTGCCAGCAGCCAAGGCACTAGCGGGGTACCAGATAGCACAGATACGCAGTATTTT. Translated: CASSQGTSGVPDSTDTQYF.

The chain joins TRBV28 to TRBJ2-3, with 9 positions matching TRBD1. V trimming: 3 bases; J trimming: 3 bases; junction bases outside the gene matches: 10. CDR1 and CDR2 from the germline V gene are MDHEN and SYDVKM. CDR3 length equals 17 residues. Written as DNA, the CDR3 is TGTGCCAGCAGTTTGGGGGACAGGGTGTTCCCTACAGATACGCAGTATTTT. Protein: CASSLGDRVFPTDTQYF.

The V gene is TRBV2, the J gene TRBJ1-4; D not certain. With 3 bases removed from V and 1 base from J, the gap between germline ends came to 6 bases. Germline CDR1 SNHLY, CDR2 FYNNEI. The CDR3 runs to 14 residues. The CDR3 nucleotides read TGTGCCAGCAGTGAGTCTCGAACTAATGAAAAACTGTTTTTT. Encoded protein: CASSESRTNEKLFF. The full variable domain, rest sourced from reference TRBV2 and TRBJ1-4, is EPEVTQTPSHQVTQMGQEVILRCVPISNHLYFYWYRQILGQKVEFLVSFYNNEISEKSEIFDDQFSVERPDGSNFTLKIRSTKLEDSAMYFCASSESRTNEKLFFGSGTQLSVL.

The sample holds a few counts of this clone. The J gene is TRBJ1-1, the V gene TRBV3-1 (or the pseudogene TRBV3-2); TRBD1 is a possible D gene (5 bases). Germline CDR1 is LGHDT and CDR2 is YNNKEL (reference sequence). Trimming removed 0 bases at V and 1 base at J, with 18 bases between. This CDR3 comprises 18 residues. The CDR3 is CASSQEGQGWKGNTEAFF. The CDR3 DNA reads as TGTGCCAGCAGCCAAGAGGGGCAAGGATGGAAGGGGAACACTGAAGCTTTCTTT.

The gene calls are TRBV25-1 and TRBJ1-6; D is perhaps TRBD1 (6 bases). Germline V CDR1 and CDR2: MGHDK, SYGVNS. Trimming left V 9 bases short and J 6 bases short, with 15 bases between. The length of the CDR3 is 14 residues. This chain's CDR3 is CASCGQLLNSPLHF. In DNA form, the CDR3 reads TGTGCCAGTTGCGGACAGTTACTTAATTCACCCCTCCACTTT.

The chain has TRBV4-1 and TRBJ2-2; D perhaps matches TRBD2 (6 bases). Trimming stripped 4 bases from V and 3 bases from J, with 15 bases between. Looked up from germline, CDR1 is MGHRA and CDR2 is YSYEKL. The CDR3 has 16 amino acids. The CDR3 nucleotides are TGCGCCAGCAGCCCAAGAATGGGAGGAGACACCGGGGAGCTGTTTTTT. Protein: CASSPRMGGDTGELFF.

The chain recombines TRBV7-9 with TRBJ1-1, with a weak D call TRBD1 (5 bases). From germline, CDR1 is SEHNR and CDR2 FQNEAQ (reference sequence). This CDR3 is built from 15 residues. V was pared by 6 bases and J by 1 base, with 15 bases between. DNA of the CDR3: TGTGCCAGCAGGGAAGGCGGCAGGGCGAACACTGAAGCTTTCTTT. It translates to CASREGGRANTEAFF.

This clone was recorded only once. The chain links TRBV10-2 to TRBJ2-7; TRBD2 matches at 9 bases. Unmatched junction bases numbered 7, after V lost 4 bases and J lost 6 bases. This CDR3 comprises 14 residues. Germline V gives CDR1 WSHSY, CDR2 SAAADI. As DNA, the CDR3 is TGCGCCAGCAGTGCAGCGGGAGGAGGCCGCGAGCAGTACTTC. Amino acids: CASSAAGGGREQYF.